The clone carrying this T cell receptor (beta chain) has more than one count but fewer than ten. Its cognate antigen is unknown. CDR3 length equals 13 residues. In germline, CDR1 is SQVTM, CDR2 ANQGSEA. V was shortened by 5 bases and J by 2 bases, with 10 bases between the two germline ends. Method: immunoSEQ multiplex PCR; TCRdb's copy keeps in-frame clones and lacks some. The sample includes over 55,000 clones, more than 80% seen only once; the top ten take under 3%. This specimen comes from a study of vaccination effects on CD4 cells after COVID-19. Study details: Participants were given two doses of BNT162b2 or mRNA-1273 vaccine. Study-wide results and limits: Marked clonal contraction was seen late after vaccination (in both infection- and vaccine-induced clones).

After expansion with viral peptide pools in the ViraFEST assay, antigen-specific CD4+ T cells were sequenced. Subsequent to a culture period of about ten days, CD4+ T cells were isolated. With around 10 ug/ml peptides and about 9.7 IU/ml IL-2, a few million PBMC per well were cultured. Replacing half the medium with IL-2 medium was done on days 3 and 7. Sequenced here: CD4+ T cells from PBMCs cultured with HCoV-229E spike peptides, sampled before COVID-19 vaccination. The genes are TRBV29-1 and TRBJ1-3; D is perhaps TRBD1 (5 bases). This clonotype was obtained from a human donor who received a COVID-19 vaccine. CDR3 bases: TGCAGCGTTAGTCCAGGGACTGGAAACACCATATATTTT. This translates into CSVSPGTGNTIYF. The whole variable domain, remainder taken from reference TRBV29-1 and TRBJ1-3, is SAVISQKPSRDICQRGTSLTIQCQVDSQVTMMFWYRQQPGQSLTLIATANQGSEATYESGFVIDKFPISRPNLTFSTLTVSNMSPEDSSIYLCSVSPGTGNTIYFGEGSWLTVV.